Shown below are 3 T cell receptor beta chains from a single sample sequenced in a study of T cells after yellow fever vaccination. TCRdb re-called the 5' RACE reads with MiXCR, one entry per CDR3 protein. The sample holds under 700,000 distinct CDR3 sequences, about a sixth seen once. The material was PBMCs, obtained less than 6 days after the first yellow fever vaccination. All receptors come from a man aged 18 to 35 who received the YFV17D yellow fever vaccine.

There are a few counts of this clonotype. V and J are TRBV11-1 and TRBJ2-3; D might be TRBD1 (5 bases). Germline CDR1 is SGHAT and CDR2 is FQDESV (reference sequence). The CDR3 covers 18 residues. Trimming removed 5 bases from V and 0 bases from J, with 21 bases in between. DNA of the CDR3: TGTGCCAGCAGCCCCCCAGCCAGGGTCTCCACTAGCACAGATACGCAGTATTTT. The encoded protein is CASSPPARVSTSTDTQYF. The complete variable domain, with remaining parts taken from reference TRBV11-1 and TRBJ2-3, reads EAEVAQSPRYKITEKSQAVAFWCDPISGHATLYWYRQILGQGPELLVQFQDESVVDDSQLPKDRFSAERLKGVDSTLKIQPAELGDSAMYLCASSPPARVSTSTDTQYFGPGTRLTVL.

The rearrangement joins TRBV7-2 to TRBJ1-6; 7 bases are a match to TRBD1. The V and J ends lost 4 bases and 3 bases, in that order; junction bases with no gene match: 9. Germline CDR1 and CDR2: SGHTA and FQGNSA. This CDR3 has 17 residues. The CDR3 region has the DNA TGTGCCAGCAGCTCTAACGCCGGGACAGTCTATAATTCACCCCTCCACTTT. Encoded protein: CASSSNAGTVYNSPLHF.

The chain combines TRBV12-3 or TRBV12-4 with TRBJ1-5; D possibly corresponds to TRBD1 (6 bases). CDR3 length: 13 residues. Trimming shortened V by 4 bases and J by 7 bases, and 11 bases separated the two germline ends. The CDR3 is CASSSQGRQPQHF. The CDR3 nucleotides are TGTGCCAGCAGTTCACAGGGTCGACAGCCCCAGCATTTT.